This TCR beta chain stems from a study of T cells in localized non-small cell lung cancer. Regarding the study as a whole: Higher blood T cell density went with longer overall survival.

This clone is termed medium-sized. The antigen is not known. Assay used: immunoSEQ multiplex PCR; TCRdb lists only in-frame clones, some missing. The sample shows over a thousand clones, roughly 24% of them seen only once. The CDR3 consists of 15 residues. The source is a male donor older than 55 with stage II lung adenocarcinoma. The chain carries TRBV1 and TRBJ2-7; the D segment call TRBD2 is taken from the table without a DNA check. TRBV1 is a pseudogene segment. The source was lung tumor tissue, collected before any cancer treatment. DNA for the CDR3: TGCGCCAGCAGCTCACTAGCGGGAGGCTCCTACGAGCAGTACTTC. This translates into CASSSLAGGSYEQYF.